This T cell receptor (beta chain) is drawn from a study of T cell responses to AZD1222 COVID-19 vaccine. Points on this clone: The antigen is not known.

Study observations and caveats: Baseline seropositives among AZD1222 recipients totaled only 5 to 7. Most donors were white British and more were female, and clonal diversity was possibly underestimated. Two doses of AZD1222 preceded a rise in Spike-specific TCR breadth and depth. Mapped onto spike, vaccine-associated CD4 TCRs spanned it and were dominant at 160-218 and 743-854.

Libraries were prepared by immunoSEQ multiplex PCR; TCRdb keeps only in-frame clonotypes and omits some of them. The profile covers roughly 150,000 clones, with 87% appearing a single time and about 8.9% taken by the ten largest. The CDR3 has 12 amino acids. Germline values: CDR1 KGHSH, CDR2 LQKENI. V lost 6 bases and J lost 3, with 9 bases in between. The specimen was peripheral blood, collected 28 days after the second AZD1222 dose. The rearrangement links TRBV18 to TRBJ2-7; TRBD2 is a possible D gene (6 bases). The clonotype originates from an adult who received the AZD1222 COVID-19 vaccine. CDR3 sequence (DNA): TGTGCCAGCTCCCGGGGGTACTACGAGCAGTACTTC. Its protein product is CASSRGYYEQYF.